Reported below is one T cell receptor beta chain. Seattle's cohort entered during active infection and was followed longitudinally. Original methodology: By means of reference gene primer amplification, nucleated cell counts were estimated. Produced via immunoSEQ multiplex PCR; TCRdb's table is partial and in-frame only. The DNA gave D and trimming, while V, J and clone size come from that table. The data contain around 190,000 clones, 82% of them singletons. This entry is derived from a study of blood T cell repertoires in COVID-19. In the study overall: There were acute and convalescent COVID-19 samples, and they came from the United States, Italy and Spain. Sample material is recorded as cDNA or gDNA derived from T cells, B-cell-depleted T cells, or PBMCs.

V gave up 6 bases and J gave up 7 bases, with 13 bases separating them. The length of the CDR3 is 13 residues. Germline V gene data show CDR1 as MDHEN and CDR2 as SYDVKM. Sequenced: peripheral blood. V gene TRBV28 combines with J gene TRBJ1-5; possibly TRBD1 for D (5 bases). The receptor was derived from a woman aged 60-70 years with COVID-19, enrolled during active disease. CDR3 region: CASSPAGDQPQHF. The CDR3 DNA is TGTGCCAGCAGCCCTGCGGGGGACCAGCCCCAGCATTTT.